This T cell receptor (beta chain) emerged from a study of response to subunit inactivated influenza vaccine. Study observations and caveats: Authors suggested few new T cells are recruited by each seasonal influenza vaccination.

Concerning this clonotype itself: As yet, its antigen is unknown.

Each CDR3 protein is one row after TCRdb ran MiXCR on the RT-PCR reads. The data contain about 300,000 distinct CDR3 sequences, 20% to 25% of them singletons. Sequencing used PBMCs from blood, obtained about 20 months after vaccination. The receptor's source is a man in his fifties or sixties who received an inactivated influenza vaccine.

CDR3 in DNA: TGTGCCAGCAGCCGGGACTGGAATGAAAAACTGTTTTTT. It translates to CASSRDWNEKLFF. The chain recombines TRBV6-1 with TRBJ1-4; maybe TRBD1 (5 bases). The CDR3 spans 13 residues. Deletions cut 6 bases from V and 5 bases from J, with 10 bases between. Per the germline V gene, CDR1 is MNHNS and CDR2 is SASEGT.